This TCR beta chain is from a study of identical twins. General observations from the study: The same donors were not followed; conclusions instead depended on cross-sectional statistical analysis. Beta out-of-frame sequences showed weaker excess sharing between twins. Fewer insertions marked abundant cord blood beta clonotypes; young adult naive trended weakly, memory not at all.

One entry per CDR3 protein, called by TCRdb with MiXCR from the 5' RACE reads. Of nearly 650,000 distinct CDR3 sequences listed, roughly 6.6% were seen once; the top ten hold less than 2%. Many counts were recorded for this clonotype. Its antigen is unknown. All donors comprised healthy Caucasians. These data were likewise used in another study, on yellow fever vaccine responses in identical twins.

Source material: PBMCs. This sequence originates from a woman between 18 and 29 years old in good health.

The CDR3 sequence is CASSSLSGGGTDTQYF. CDR3 coding DNA: TGCGCCAGCAGCTCCTTGTCGGGGGGCGGCACAGATACGCAGTATTTT. This rearrangement joins TRBV5-1 to TRBJ2-3, with D possibly TRBD2 on 7 matching bases. CDR3 length equals 16 residues. Between the trimmed V and J ends, which lost 3 bases and 1 base, there was a span of 15 bases. The germline V gene has CDR1 SGHRS and CDR2 YFSETQ.